This is a list of T cell receptor beta chains from one sample in a study of early T cells in non-severe SARS-CoV-2 infection. TCRdb used MiXCR to reprocess the 5' RACE reads, holding one entry per CDR3 protein. In the table there are 17,000 or so distinct CDR3 sequences, about 5.4% of which are singletons. The sequences come from whole blood, collected at baseline. These receptors were collected from an adult who was a healthcare worker with PCR-confirmed SARS-CoV-2 infection or an uninfected control (not recorded which). The CDR3 runs from the conserved cysteine through the conserved F or W. D genes are given only for firm matches. Some rows mark clone size as missing; the rest say once, few, many or name a class of expanded clone.

d_gene	v_gene	j_gene	abundance	CDR3nt	CDR3aa
.	TRBV6-2/TRBV6-3	TRBJ2-1	many	TGTGCCAGCAGTTACTCGCAATGGAGCGCTGAGCAGTTCTTC	CASSYSQWSAEQFF
.	TRBV20-1	TRBJ2-7	many	TGCAGTGCTAGAGATGGGGGTCACTACGAGCAGTACTTC	CSARDGGHYEQYF
.	TRBV11-2	TRBJ2-3	.	TGTGCCAGCATCGCTTATCGGGGGAGGACAGATACGCAGTATTTT	CASIAYRGRTDTQYF
.	TRBV7-2	TRBJ2-1	medium-sized	TGTGCCAGCACCCGAGTCGAGAGCTCCTACAATGAGCAGTTCTTC	CASTRVESSYNEQFF
.	TRBV7-8	TRBJ2-7	many	TGTGCCAGCAGCTTACGGGGTGGATACGAGCAGTACTTC	CASSLRGGYEQYF
.	TRBV5-4	TRBJ2-2	many	TGTGCCAGCAGCCCCGGAACGATTAGGACCGGGGAGCTGTTTTTT	CASSPGTIRTGELFF
TRBD1	TRBV7-2	TRBJ2-3	many	TGTGCCAGCAGCTTAGGGCCGGGACAGGGAAGAGATACGCAGTATTTT	CASSLGPGQGRDTQYF
TRBD1	TRBV29-1	TRBJ2-3	many	TGCAGCGTTGCCGGACAGGGGGCCCCAGATACGCAGTATTTT	CSVAGQGAPDTQYF
.	TRBV20-1	TRBJ1-3	many	TGCAGTGCTAGGCAGAAGGGACTGTTCTCTGGAAACACCATATATTTT	CSARQKGLFSGNTIYF
.	TRBV3-1	TRBJ2-3	many	TGTGCCAGCAGCCAGGGTGTGGCCACAGATACGCAGTATTTT	CASSQGVATDTQYF
.	TRBV7-2	TRBJ2-7	many	TGTGCCAGCAGCTTAGGACGTTTCTACGAGCAGTACTTC	CASSLGRFYEQYF
.	TRBV3-1	TRBJ2-1	many	TGTGCCAGCAGCCATAGAAGGTACAATGAGCAGTTCTTC	CASSHRRYNEQFF
TRBD2	TRBV10-3	TRBJ2-3	many	TGTGCCATCAGTGGACTAGCGCCGATTCCCACAGATACGCAGTATTTT	CAISGLAPIPTDTQYF
.	TRBV6-2/TRBV6-3	TRBJ2-7	many	TGTGCCAGCACCACCTATCCGGGACGTAGCTCCTACGAGCAGTACTTC	CASTTYPGRSSYEQYF
.	TRBV19	TRBJ1-4	many	TGTGCCAGTAAACGGCCTAATGAAAAACTGTTTTTT	CASKRPNEKLFF
.	TRBV5-4	TRBJ2-2	many	TGTGCCAGCAGCTTGGACACCGGGGAGCTGTTTTTT	CASSLDTGELFF
TRBD2	TRBV7-2	TRBJ2-1	many	TGTGCCAGCAGCATCAGTCCGGGACTAGACTACAATGAGCAGTTCTTC	CASSISPGLDYNEQFF
.	TRBV29-1	TRBJ2-3	many	TGCAGCGTTGAGGTTCTTGGCGGGGCAGATACGCAGTATTTT	CSVEVLGGADTQYF
TRBD1	TRBV3-1	TRBJ2-7	.	TGTGCCAGCAGCCAAGAAGGACAGGGGGCGAGGGAGCAGTACTTC	CASSQEGQGAREQYF
.	TRBV5-1	TRBJ2-1	.	TGCGCCAGCAGCACCGGGCTAAGTGAGCAGTTCTTC	CASSTGLSEQFF
.	TRBV6-5	TRBJ1-4	many	TGTGCCAGCAGTCGACACTCCGCTAATGAAAAACTGTTTTTT	CASSRHSANEKLFF
.	TRBV5-1	TRBJ2-4	.	TGCGCCGGCAGCTTGGAAGGGGCGGACATTCAGTACTTC	CAGSLEGADIQYF
.	TRBV29-1	TRBJ2-7	medium-sized	TGCAGCGTTGAAAAGGCTGGAGCCACCTACGAGCAGTACTTC	CSVEKAGATYEQYF
TRBD2	TRBV7-2	TRBJ2-5	.	TGTGCCAGCAGCCGGGGGGGCCAAGAGACCCAGTACTTC	CASSRGGQETQYF
TRBD1	TRBV30	TRBJ1-1	many	TGTGCCTGGAGTACAGGGGACACTGAAGCTTTCTTT	CAWSTGDTEAFF
TRBD2	TRBV12-3/TRBV12-4	TRBJ2-3	many	TGTGCCAGCAGTTTAGGAGCGACTAGCGGCACAGATACGCAGTATTTT	CASSLGATSGTDTQYF
.	TRBV9	TRBJ2-2	many	TGTGCCAGCAGCGGTAAGGCCGGGACAATGAACACCGGGGAGCTGTTTTTT	CASSGKAGTMNTGELFF
TRBD1	TRBV5-1	TRBJ2-2	many	TGCGCCAGCAGCCAGCAGGGGGCAAACACCGGGGAGCTGTTTTTT	CASSQQGANTGELFF
.	TRBV10-2	TRBJ2-5	.	TGCGCCAGCAGTGGCCAAGAGACCCAGTACTTC	CASSGQETQYF
.	TRBV29-1	TRBJ1-2	medium-sized	TGCAGCGTAACGACGAACTATGGCTACACCTTC	CSVTTNYGYTF
.	TRBV9	TRBJ1-2	few	TGTGCCAGCACCCCCCCGGGCCAATATGGCTACACCTTC	CASTPPGQYGYTF
.	TRBV7-9	TRBJ2-5	.	TGTGCCAGCAGCTTCGACAGTAGGCTGGAGACCCAGTACTTC	CASSFDSRLETQYF
TRBD1	TRBV11-1	TRBJ1-1	.	TGTGCCAGCAGCTTAGCGCCTGGACAGGGGGCAAACACTGAAGCTTTCTTT	CASSLAPGQGANTEAFF
.	TRBV9	TRBJ1-6	many	TGTGCCAGCAGTGTCCTCTCGAGCTCCTATAATTCACCCCTCCACTTT	CASSVLSSSYNSPLHF
.	TRBV29-1	TRBJ2-5	medium-sized	TGCAGCGTCGAAGCCCGGGGTTTAGAGACCCAGTACTTC	CSVEARGLETQYF
TRBD2	TRBV5-4	TRBJ2-1	medium-sized	TGTGCCAGCAGCTTGGACGGGACTAGCGGGGGTTACAATGAGCAGTTCTTC	CASSLDGTSGGYNEQFF
.	TRBV2	TRBJ2-1	few	TGTGCCAGCAGTGAACTAGGACAGTACTACAATGAGCAGTTCTTC	CASSELGQYYNEQFF
TRBD2	TRBV29-1	TRBJ2-7	.	TGCAGCGTGACTAGCGGGGCAGGCGAGCAGTACTTC	CSVTSGAGEQYF
TRBD1	TRBV2	TRBJ2-5	many	TGTGCCAGCAGTCCCCAAGGGACAGCTCGAGAGACCCAGTACTTC	CASSPQGTARETQYF